Below are 19 T cell receptor beta chains sequenced from a single sample in a study of regulatory T cells in long-lasting Graves disease. HTBI primers from iRepertoire and Arm-PCR of CDR3 regions yielded the TCR beta libraries. TCRdb re-called the multiplex PCR reads with MiXCR, one entry per CDR3 protein. The data show 360,000 or so distinct CDR3 sequences, about 11% seen once. The time point is: newly diagnosed GD, antithyroid drugs for less than 3 months. The authors made the TCR library using RNA they extracted from PBMCs. This same sample was also taken into another study, of T cells in Graves' hyperthyroidism and ophthalmopathy.

This sample comprised peripheral blood mononuclear cells (PBMCs), obtained at new diagnosis, from a patient treated with antithyroid drugs. The receptors shown here come from a woman between 18 and 29 years old with Graves disease.

This clonotype was observed at least ten times. This chain connects TRBV28 to TRBJ1-1, with 12 positions matching TRBD1. V was clipped by 10 bases and J by 3 bases; unmatched bases: 18. CDR1 and CDR2 from the germline V gene are MDHEN and SYDVKM. The CDR3 contains 18 residues. Written as DNA, the CDR3 is TGTGCCACCGTCACCCCCCGGGACAGGGGGCTCGGATACACTGAAGCTTTCTTT. Translated: CATVTPRDRGLGYTEAFF. Supplemented by reference TRBV28 and TRBJ1-1, the full variable domain reads DVKVTQSSRYLVKRTGEKVFLECVQDMDHENMFWYRQDPGLGLRLIYFSYDVKMKEKGDIPEGYSVSREKKERFSLILESASTNQTSMYLCATVTPRDRGLGYTEAFFGQGTRLTVV.

CDR3 amino acids: CASRSISSYNSPLHF. As DNA, the CDR3 is TGCGCCAGCAGGAGCATTAGCTCCTATAATTCACCCCTCCACTTT. The chain links TRBV5-1 to TRBJ1-6; D remains ambiguous. V was pared by 5 bases and J by 0 bases, with 9 bases between. Germline V gives CDR1 SGHRS, CDR2 YFSETQ. The CDR3 extends over 15 amino acids.

This clonotype was counted only a few times. V gene TRBV6-2 or TRBV6-3 combines with J gene TRBJ2-7; 7 nucleotides match TRBD2. This CDR3 is built from 12 residues. J lost 3 bases, V lost 6 bases, and 2 bases had no gene match. Germline CDR1 reads MNHEY; CDR2 reads SVGEGT. This chain's CDR3 is CASSLAVYEQYF. In DNA, the CDR3 is TGTGCCAGCAGCCTAGCGGTCTACGAGCAGTACTTC.

This chain joins TRBV27 and TRBJ2-1; D unresolved. CDR1 is MNHEY, CDR2 SMNVEV, per germline (reference sequence). V was pared by 2 bases and J by 6 bases, with 8 bases between. This CDR3 spans 13 amino acids. The CDR3 sequence is CASSLGVRNEQFF. Here the CDR3 DNA reads TGTGCCAGCAGTTTAGGGGTCCGCAATGAGCAGTTCTTC.

This clonotype has at least ten counts. At one end, the junction sequence differs from germline, possibly due to a read error. V is TRBV6-1 and J is TRBJ1-2, with 9 positions matching TRBD1. This CDR3 is 16 amino acids long. Germline V gene lookup returns CDR1 MNHNS and CDR2 SASEGT. The CDR3 is CASLGFIQGAKYGYTF. Here the CDR3 DNA reads TGTGCCAGCCTCGGGTTCATACAGGGGGCTAAGTATGGCTACACCTTC.

The genes are TRBV9 and TRBJ2-6; no clear D. Per the germline V gene, CDR1 is SGDLS and CDR2 is YYNGEE. Trimming shortened V by 4 bases and J by 0 bases, and 8 bases separated the two germline ends. The CDR3 loop spans 15 amino acids. This CDR3 is CASSSEGSGANVLTF. DNA for the CDR3: TGTGCCAGCAGCTCCGAAGGCTCTGGGGCCAACGTCCTGACTTTC.

This sequence joins TRBV10-3 and TRBJ1-3, with D hard to call. Trimming took off 6 bases at V and 0 bases at J, with 15 bases between the two ends. The CDR3 runs 16 residues. Per germline, CDR1 ENHRY and CDR2 SYGVKD. Written as DNA, the CDR3 is TGTGCCATCAGGGGCTCACGACAACACTCTGGAAACACCATATATTTT. This encodes CAIRGSRQHSGNTIYF.

This chain uses TRBV18 with TRBJ2-7; TRBD1 aligns across 11 bases. This CDR3 contains 15 residues. With 6 bases clipped from V and 0 bases from J, the junction kept 4 bases outside the gene matches. Germline CDR1 KGHSH, CDR2 LQKENI. The CDR3 coding sequence is TGTGCCAGCTCTCTGGGACAGGGGGACTCCTACGAGCAGTACGTC. Translating it yields CASSLGQGDSYEQYV.

Only a few counts were recorded for this clonotype. The chain combines TRBV6-5 with TRBJ2-2, with TRBD2 as a possible D gene (5 bases). Trimming took off 2 bases at V and 1 base at J, with 8 bases between the two ends. CDR1 MNHEY and CDR2 SVGAGI come from the germline V gene. This CDR3 spans 15 amino acids. The CDR3 DNA reads as TGTGCCAGCAGTTACGGACTCTGGAACACCGGGGAGCTGTTTTTT. Residues: CASSYGLWNTGELFF.

The chain couples TRBV20-1 to TRBJ1-1; weak D call: TRBD1 (6 bases). Germline CDR1 is DFQATT and CDR2 is SNEGSKA (reference sequence). V was trimmed by 6 bases and J by 1 base, leaving 18 bases between them. The CDR3 has 15 amino acids. The CDR3 reads CSAGPVSRGNTEAFF. CDR3 DNA sequence: TGCAGTGCCGGTCCAGTATCCAGGGGGAACACTGAAGCTTTCTTT.

This clonotype appeared many times. The chain combines TRBV7-8 with TRBJ1-3, with 7 bases matching TRBD1. CDR3 length: 13 residues. Germline CDR1 and CDR2: SGHVS and FQNEAQ. Unmatched junction bases numbered 6, after V lost 7 bases and J lost 6 bases. The CDR3 is CASTSGGPNTIYF. The CDR3 DNA follows: TGTGCCAGCACCTCAGGGGGACCAAACACCATATATTTT.

This clonotype has a count of ten or more. The chain couples TRBV6-1 to TRBJ1-2; D ambiguous. The V end was cut by 3 bases, the J end by 5 bases, with 13 bases between. CDR1 is MNHNS, CDR2 SASEGT, per germline. The CDR3 extends over 14 amino acids. The CDR3: CASSDPLGLYGYTF. CDR3 bases: TGTGCCAGCAGTGATCCTTTGGGCTTATATGGCTACACCTTC.

This clonotype was counted many times. The rearrangement links TRBV28 to TRBJ2-5; 9 bases are shared with TRBD1. This CDR3 is built from 15 residues. The junction had 6 bases not matched to a gene; V was cut back by 3 bases and J by 4 bases. Germline lookup yields CDR1 MDHEN and CDR2 SYDVKM. The CDR3 DNA follows: TGTGCCAGCAGTTTCAAATCGACAGGGGGAGAGACCCAGTACTTC. Protein sequence: CASSFKSTGGETQYF.

This clonotype was recorded at least ten times. The rearrangement uses TRBV28 and TRBJ2-7; tentatively, D is TRBD2 (6 bases). Trimming pared 1 base from V and 5 bases from J, leaving 9 bases between. CDR1 is MDHEN, CDR2 SYDVKM, per germline. The CDR3 is 13 residues long. The CDR3 DNA sequence: TGTGCCAGCAGTTTATTCGGGGGAGACGAGCAGTACTTC. It yields the protein CASSLFGGDEQYF.

This chain joins TRBV19 and TRBJ2-3; 7 bases match TRBD2. CDR1 is LNHDA and CDR2 is SQIVND in the germline V gene (reference sequence). V shed 2 bases and J 0 bases; nucleotides not matched to a gene: 2. CDR3 size: 15 residues. For the CDR3, the DNA is TGTGCCAGTAGTATATCTAGCGGTAGCACAGATACGCAGTATTTT. Protein sequence: CASSISSGSTDTQYF.

This clonotype was seen repeatedly, ten times or more. This chain uses TRBV12-3 or TRBV12-4 with TRBJ1-5, with D uncertain. There are 13 residues in the CDR3. Deletions cut 3 bases from V and 3 bases from J, with 6 bases between. CDR3 sequence reads: CASSFAPNQPQHF. CDR3 in DNA: TGTGCCAGCAGTTTTGCACCCAATCAGCCCCAGCATTTT.

This clonotype was observed many times. This sequence joins TRBV3-1 and TRBJ1-2, with TRBD1 matching 9 bases. Germline V lookup: CDR1 LGHDT, CDR2 YNNKEL (reference sequence). J was trimmed by 12 bases and V by 5 bases; bases with no gene match: 7. CDR3 size: 12 residues. CDR3 loop: CASSGRDRADTF. The CDR3 region has the DNA TGTGCCAGCAGCGGGCGGGACAGGGCCGACACCTTC.

Many counts were recorded for this clonotype. The rearrangement joins TRBV28 to TRBJ2-3; D is unclear. The germline V and J ends were trimmed by 4 bases and 4 bases, with 9 bases remaining between them. This CDR3 region has 13 residues. Germline CDR1 is MDHEN and CDR2 is SYDVKM. For the CDR3, the DNA is TGTGCCAGCAGTTCCCGGGTGTCAGATACGCAGTATTTT. It encodes CASSSRVSDTQYF.

This clonotype appeared many times. This rearrangement joins TRBV5-1 to TRBJ2-2; D is ambiguous. Germline V CDR1 and CDR2: SGHRS, YFSETQ. The CDR3 has 13 residues. With 6 bases removed from V and 1 base from J, the gap between germline ends came to 7 bases. The CDR3 here is CASKAGNTGELFF. DNA of the CDR3: TGCGCCAGCAAGGCCGGGAACACCGGGGAGCTGTTTTTT.